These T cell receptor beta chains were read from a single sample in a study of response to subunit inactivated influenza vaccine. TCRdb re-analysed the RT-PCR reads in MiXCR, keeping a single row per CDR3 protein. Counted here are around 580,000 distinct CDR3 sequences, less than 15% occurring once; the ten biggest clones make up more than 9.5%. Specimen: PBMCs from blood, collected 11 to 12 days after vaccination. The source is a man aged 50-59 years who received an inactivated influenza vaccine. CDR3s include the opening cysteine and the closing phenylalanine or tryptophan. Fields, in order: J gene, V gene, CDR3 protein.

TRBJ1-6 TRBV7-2 CASSLLGNSPLHF
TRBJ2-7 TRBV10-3 CAISGDMDTYEQYF
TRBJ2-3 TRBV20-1 CSAPQGGGGTQYF
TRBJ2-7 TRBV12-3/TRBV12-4 CASSLRDRGYEQYF
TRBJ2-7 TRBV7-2 CASSLAGTGEQYF
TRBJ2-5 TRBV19 CASSLAGGGGYQETQYF
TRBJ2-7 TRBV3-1 CASSLLAGPGEQYF
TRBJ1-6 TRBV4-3 CASSQVSGGSYNSPLHF
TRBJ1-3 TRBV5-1 CASRLTGGNSGNTIYF
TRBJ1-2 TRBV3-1 CASSQGGIYGYTF
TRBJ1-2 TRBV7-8 CASSLTPFGTLYGYTF
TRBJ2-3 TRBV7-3 CASSPLGGKTDTQYF
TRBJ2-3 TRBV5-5 CASSLMGQGTDTQYF
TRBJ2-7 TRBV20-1 CSARVGGAISYEQYF
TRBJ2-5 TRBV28 CASSESGTSGGETQYF
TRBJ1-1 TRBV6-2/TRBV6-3 CASSAWGTTEAFF
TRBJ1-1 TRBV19 CASSPEGDGTEAFF
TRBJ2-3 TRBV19 CASSTRGVSDTQYF
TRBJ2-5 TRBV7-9 CASSLGLAQETQYF
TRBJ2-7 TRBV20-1 CSARSYSYEQYF
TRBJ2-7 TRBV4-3 CASSQAPPPVGEQYF
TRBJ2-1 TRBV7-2 CASSSSWGHGRGEQFF
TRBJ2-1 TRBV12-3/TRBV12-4 CASTGLAGKNEQFF
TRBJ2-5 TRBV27 CASSPRDGGAQYF
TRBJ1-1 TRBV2 CASSGQTRNTEAFF
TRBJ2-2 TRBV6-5 CASSYGGQGLAGELFF
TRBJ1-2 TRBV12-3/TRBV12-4 CASSRSIARDYNYGYTF
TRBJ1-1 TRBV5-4 CATQPTGTTEAFF
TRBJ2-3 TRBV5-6 CASSQLFSTDTQYF
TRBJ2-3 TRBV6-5 CASSYSRTSVGDTQYF
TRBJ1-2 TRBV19 CASSITGETPLGTF
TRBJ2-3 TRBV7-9 CASSLLAGTDTQYF
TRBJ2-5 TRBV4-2 CASSQTPGGLAGETQYF
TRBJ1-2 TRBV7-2 CASSLELGTYGYTF
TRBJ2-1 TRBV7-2 CASSLGAGYEQFF
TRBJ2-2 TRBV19 CATREPNTGELFF
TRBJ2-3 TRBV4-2 CASSQDVTSGSTDTQYF
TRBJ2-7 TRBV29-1 CSVEGAGAPQF
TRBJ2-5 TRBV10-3 CAISGTGRQETQYF
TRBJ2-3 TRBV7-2 CASSPEPNTQYF
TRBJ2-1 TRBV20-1 CSASELTNEQFF
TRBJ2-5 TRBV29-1 CSVQLYDQETQYF
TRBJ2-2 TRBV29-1 CSVKPLAGANTGELFF
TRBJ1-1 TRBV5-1 CASRSTRDTEAFF
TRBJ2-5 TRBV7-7 CASSLAAGVKETQYF
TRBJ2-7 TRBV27 CASSRTGVDYEQYF
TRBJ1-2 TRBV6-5 CASSYSGGRTNYGYTF
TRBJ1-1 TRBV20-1 CSARARRGEWAEAFF
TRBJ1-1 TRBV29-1 CSVKVLDTEAFF
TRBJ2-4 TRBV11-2 CASSNLAKNIQYF
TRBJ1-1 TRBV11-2 CASSLKGGPAEAFF
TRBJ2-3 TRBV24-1 CATSDLQRAGGDTQYF